Listed below are T cell receptor beta chains from one sample, sequenced in a study of blood T cell repertoires in COVID-19. The method was immunoSEQ multiplex PCR; TCRdb's version includes in-frame clones alone and lacks a portion of them. In the table there are approximately 150,000 clones, around 88% of which are singletons. The sequenced sample consisted of peripheral blood. All receptors come from a woman in her sixties or seventies who had recovered from COVID-19. Both conserved end residues are part of each CDR3. The order of the fields is CDR3 DNA, CDR3 protein, CDR3 length, D gene, clone size, J gene, V gene. A D gene is named only where the DNA matches it firmly. Only part of the rows carry a size: once, few, many, or a class if the clone is expanded.

DNA: TGTGCCTCATGGACAAGCCATAATGAAAAACTGTTTTTT
CDR3: CASWTSHNEKLFF
length: 13
D: NA
size: NA
J: TRBJ1-4
V: TRBV12-3/TRBV12-4

DNA: TGCGCCAGCAGCTCCGGGACAGGGAGGGGAGAGACCCAGTACTTC
CDR3: CASSSGTGRGETQYF
length: 15
D: TRBD1
size: NA
J: TRBJ2-5
V: TRBV5-1

DNA: TGTGCCAGCAGTTACTCCGACAGTTATATCCACTTT
CDR3: CASSYSDSYIHF
length: 12
D: NA
size: NA
J: TRBJ1-6
V: TRBV6-2/TRBV6-3

DNA: TGTGCCAGTAGGACACCCCGCGGGACAGCCTCTAACTATGGCTACACCTTC
CDR3: CASRTPRGTASNYGYTF
length: 17
D: TRBD1
size: few
J: TRBJ1-2
V: TRBV19

DNA: TGTGCCATCAGTAATGGAGGGCTCAATCAGCCCCAGCATTTT
CDR3: CAISNGGLNQPQHF
length: 14
D: NA
size: NA
J: TRBJ1-5
V: TRBV10-3

DNA: TGTGCCAGCAGTTTCCGGGGTAGTCAGCCCCAGCATTTT
CDR3: CASSFRGSQPQHF
length: 13
D: NA
size: NA
J: TRBJ1-5
V: TRBV28

DNA: TGTGCCAGCACGGGGACTAGCGGGATGGATGAGCAGTTCTTC
CDR3: CASTGTSGMDEQFF
length: 14
D: TRBD2
size: NA
J: TRBJ2-1
V: TRBV2

DNA: TGTGCCAGCAGCGTGGGGCAGCAACTCTACAATGAGCAGTTCTTC
CDR3: CASSVGQQLYNEQFF
length: 15
D: NA
size: once
J: TRBJ2-1
V: TRBV9

DNA: TGTGCCAGCAAGTCCAGGGGCCAAGAGACCCAGTACTTC
CDR3: CASKSRGQETQYF
length: 13
D: NA
size: NA
J: TRBJ2-5
V: TRBV5-6

DNA: TGTGCCAGCAGCTTAGGGGCTAGCGGGAGTTTCTCCTACAATGAGCAGTTCTTC
CDR3: CASSLGASGSFSYNEQFF
length: 18
D: TRBD2
size: NA
J: TRBJ2-1
V: TRBV11-3

DNA: TGTGCCAGCAGCCGGGCGGGACAGGCACAAGAGACCCAGTACTTC
CDR3: CASSRAGQAQETQYF
length: 15
D: TRBD1
size: NA
J: TRBJ2-5
V: TRBV9